This T cell receptor beta chain is drawn from a study of cytomegalovirus exposure and HLA in healthy donors (TCRdb year 2017). Regarding the research as a whole: According to an earlier analysis of a few hundred of the donors, about 179 million T cells yielded 117 million unique TCR beta sequences and roughly 280 Gb of sequence data. Around 300 gigabases of sequencing data and tens of millions of unique TCR sequences were included in an early release covering 550 to 650 HLA-typed donors. Of the 300 to 450 genotyped donors, approximately 80% fell in the genetic ancestry cluster associated with self-reported Caucasian donors. The study aimed to test whether cataloging public T cell receptors could reveal signatures of past pathogen exposure. The study profiled the T cell repertoires of 500 to 800 subjects by immunosequencing and related them to cytomegalovirus serostatus. Besides the first cohort of roughly 700 subjects, a separate validation cohort made up of 90 to 150 different subjects was used. The study combined high-throughput TCR immunosequencing, statistical association of individual TCRs with disease status, and machine learning to predict cytomegalovirus infection status. To study patterns of TCR occurrence, a later analysis re-analyzed previously published TCR beta repertoires from 666 donors and added high-resolution HLA genotyping. In the later analysis, no new phenotypic data were used to find candidate immune exposures; instead, reliance was placed on TCR beta sequences and their occurrence across donors. An earlier analysis of roughly 580 of the donors used high-throughput TCR beta sequencing to judge whether each TCR beta V gene segment behaved as functional or pseudogenic. Alongside the repertoire data, information on donor age, sex, ethnicity and CMV serostatus was compiled. A later genetic analysis used genome-wide SNP genotypes for about three fifths of the 666 donors, treating that subset as a discovery cohort. Every discovery cohort repertoire had been produced on one sequencing platform. HLA typing covered class I and class II loci at four-digit resolution. The number of typed donors differed by locus: about 620-640 for A, B, C, DRB1 and DQB1; about 520 for DQA1; roughly 600 for DPA1; and 400 to 480 for DPB1. Several DR-DQ haplotypes were treated as single units for association and clustering because of strong linkage in the cohort. On average, about 240,000 unique TCR beta nucleotide sequences were sequenced per donor among fewer than 500 genotyped donors of the cohort, with roughly 18% of those sequences being non-productive. The paper as a whole reports these results and caveats: According to a later analysis, parvovirus B19, influenza, CMV and Epstein-Barr virus appeared linked to several top co-occurrence clusters. The authors suggested that the approach could potentially be extended to other disease states and immunological phenotypes. Only TCR beta chains were sequenced in this cohort, and the absence of alpha or paired-chain data limited detectable features. Broadly in line with IMGT annotations, most TCR beta V segments showed up in productive rearrangements about 87% or about 30% of the time in an earlier analysis of several hundred of the donors. Compared with the approximately 700-donor mean, donors in an Asian-associated ancestry cluster had fewer N-insertions in productive TCRs, according to a later genetic analysis. The study listed 164 TCR beta chains as associated with cytomegalovirus. A cluster of highly shared sequence variants was judged likely to be a technical artifact of the sequencing pipeline. A later analysis found that most CMV-associated TCR beta chains appeared HLA-restricted, with HLA associations seemingly driven largely by CMV exposure. A further reported finding was that TCR beta sequences accurately predicted the HLA-A and HLA-B alleles for most subjects in the first cohort. Compared with equally common non-associated chains, HLA-associated TCR beta chains in a later analysis were more clonally expanded and had lower generation probabilities. Correlated functional status among segregating V segments might be attributable to linkage disequilibrium, but an unknown experimental factor could not be ruled out. Because some donors lacked HLA typing at each locus, the association tests relied only on the typed subset. In vitro tests confirmed that a few of the cytomegalovirus-associated TCR beta chains recognize cytomegalovirus antigens. When HLA alleles, especially DR and DQ, strongly co-occurred, attributing TCR associations to individual alleles was difficult. Some IMGT-functional V segments, including TRBV6-2 and TRBV6-3, could not be told apart with the 87-base-pair reads, so those segments were excluded. The classifier was reported to diagnose cytomegalovirus status with high specificity and sensitivity in both the original and validation cohorts. Across donors, most TCR sequences were observed very rarely, whereas some public TCRs were present in many individuals. In a later genetic analysis, a missense DCLRE1C variant was associated with V-gene and J-gene trimming of TCR beta chains, and the association was replicated in an independent cohort. The presence/absence analyses assumed that sequencing depth was roughly uniform across donors, and that assumption may not be true. In a later analysis, TCR association rates were found to vary across HLA loci, with the most associated TCRs seen for DRB1 alleles and the fewest for HLA-C alleles. The earlier analysis of 587 of the donors excluded approximately 15 rarely observed V segments, including chromosome 9 orphons, because counts were too low. In a later analysis, about 17,000 TCR beta sequences were associated with specific HLA alleles at a false discovery rate of 0.05. CMV serostatus was the only immune exposure information available for the cohort.

The germline V gene sets CDR1 to SGHTA and CDR2 to FQGNSA. V gives up 1 base and J gives up 0 bases, and the segment between their germline ends measures 13 bases. Including cysteine and phenylalanine, the CDR3 has 18 amino acids. The CDR3 DNA has 54 bases and is translated from base 1. Note on this clone: It has no known antigen specificity. Per-nucleotide qualities are absent, and no much larger clonotype sits a single base away.

The cohort consisted of hundreds of healthy bone marrow donors. All cohort members were sampled while nominally healthy, although unrecorded immune exposures were likely present. The donor tested CMV seropositive, placing the donor among the 289 seropositive members of the cohort. Every donor gave a peripheral blood sample, and the peripheral blood mononuclear cells from that sample were used for TCR beta sequencing. The Qiagen DNeasy Blood Extraction Kit was used to extract genomic DNA from the blood cell samples. Libraries were built with the immunoSEQ multiplex PCR assay. For the multiplex PCR, a mixture combining 60 forward primers for TCR Vbeta segments and 13 reverse primers for TCR Jbeta segments was used. A multiplex PCR assay on genomic DNA amplified the CDR3 region of rearranged TCR beta genes. The amplified TCR beta libraries were sequenced on the Illumina HiSeq System as 87-base-pair reads. Processing in the source paper ran as follows. A later analysis counted about 80 million unique TCR beta chains across the 500 to 850 repertoires, and around 9.9 million of these chains were shared by at least two donors. To remove PCR and sequencing errors, raw reads were error-corrected and collapsed into unique sequences using a nearest-neighbor algorithm that merged closely related sequences. V, D and J gene segments were assigned by aligning CDR3 sequences to IMGT reference sequences. For a sequence to be retained, a match of at least six nucleotides to both a V gene segment and a J gene segment was required. A rearrangement was called productive if the CDR3 had no stop codons and remained in frame with V and J, and every other rearrangement was called non-productive. CDR3 was defined by IMGT convention, running from the second conserved V-encoded cysteine to the conserved J-encoded phenylalanine. The earlier analysis of a few hundred of the donors excluded any sequence lacking an unambiguous match to a single V gene segment. In an earlier analysis of 587 of the donors, V segments were called functional above 56.7% productive rearrangements and were called segregating when the between-donor standard deviation exceeded 5%. A statistical classification framework was built for diagnosing cytomegalovirus status from the catalog of TCR beta chain sequences. A later analysis assigned V and J genes by comparing TCR nucleotide sequences with IMGT/GENE-DB human TR gene sequences. A later analysis assigned CDR3 sequences and most-parsimonious VDJ recombination scenarios with the TCRdist pipeline. A later analysis defined each TCR beta chain by its CDR3 amino acid sequence plus V-gene family, and excluded reads lacking a unique V-gene family. A later analysis removed over 500 highly shared, low-generation-probability nucleotide sequences to deal with suspected cross-contamination and a sequencing artifact. A later analysis calculated a clonal expansion index for each public chain from normalized within-repertoire ranks of inferred template counts. A later analysis computed generation probabilities with a VDJ recombination model fitted to out-of-frame rearrangements, and checked the results against IGoR. In a later analysis, TCR-TCR, TCR-HLA and TCR-CMV co-occurrence was scored with hypergeometric tests, and a repertoire-size bias correction was applied to TCR pairs. In a later analysis, false discovery rates were estimated by permuting HLA or CMV assignments 20 times. A later analysis grouped co-occurring TCRs with DBSCAN, adding TCRdist sequence similarity when clustering within HLA-allele-positive subsets. Co-occurrence clustering excluded repertoires with fewer than 30,000 or more than 120,000 public chains, plus five with anomalous nucleotide sharing. TCRdb's version of the immuneACCESS table is confined to in-frame rearrangements and falls short of the full clone set. An unresolved V gene accounts for under half of the shortfall where checked; the remainder is of unknown origin. That table furnishes V, J and clone size, whereas the DNA furnished D and trimming. This sample has 120,000 to 150,000 clones in its table, and over 60% of those were observed once. Clones ranked in the top ten supply 2.5% to 3.5% of the sample.

Input material: PBMCs. The chain is made from TRBV7-2 and TRBJ2-6; the D gene is possibly TRBD1, with 6 bases matching. The clonotype was recovered from a man aged 35 to 55 in good health and CMV-seropositive. This receptor carries the CDR3 CASSLVHRVGSGANVLTF. The bases are TGTGCCAGCAGCTTAGTCCACAGGGTGGGCTCTGGGGCCAACGTCCTGACTTTC.